A single sample is the source of the 21 T cell receptor beta chains below, sequenced in a study of T cell repertoires in aging, cancer and after chemotherapy. Multiplex touch-down PCR with TRB-A/B primers amplified rearranged V-D-J TRB sequences. TCRdb analysed the multiplex PCR reads with MiXCR anew, one entry per CDR3 protein. The table has 3,300 or so distinct CDR3 sequences, roughly 39% seen once. The template was genomic DNA from peripheral blood, not RNA. The sequenced sample consisted of blood. These TCRs come from a human donor in good health.

In DNA, the CDR3 is TGTGCCAGCGCCCCCTGGGGTTATGAGCAGTTCTTC. This sequence encodes CASAPWGYEQFF. J is TRBJ2-1 and V is TRBV19; D not resolved. Trimming shortened V by 9 bases and J by 8 bases, and 14 bases separated the two germline ends. Germline V gene lookup returns CDR1 LNHDA and CDR2 SQIVND (reference sequence). The CDR3 is 12 amino acids.

This clonotype has only a few counts. The chain uses TRBV30 and TRBJ2-6, with TRBD2 matching over 7 bases. The ends lost 8 bases at V and 0 bases at J; junction bases unmatched: 10. The CDR3 extends over 16 amino acids. Per the germline V gene, CDR1 is GTSNPN and CDR2 is SVGIG (reference sequence). In DNA form, the CDR3 reads TGTGCCCGGAACGTGGGAGGGACCTCTGGGGCCAACGTCCTGACTTTC. This encodes CARNVGGTSGANVLTF. Full variable domain (remainder filled in from reference TRBV30 and TRBJ2-6): SQTIHQWPATLVQPVGSPLSLECTVEGTSNPNLYWYRQAAGRGLQLLFYSVGIGQISSEVPQNLSASRPQDRQFILSSKKLLLSDSGFYLCARNVGGTSGANVLTFGAGSRLTVL.

The V and J genes are TRBV5-1 and TRBJ1-4; 7 nucleotides match TRBD1. CDR3 size: 14 residues. V trimming: 3 bases; J trimming: 3 bases; junction bases outside the gene matches: 2. Germline loops: CDR1 SGHRS, CDR2 YFSETQ. The CDR3 sequence: CASSSGQPNEKLFF. CDR3 nucleotide sequence: TGCGCCAGCAGCTCGGGACAGCCTAATGAAAAACTGTTTTTT.

J is TRBJ2-3 and V is TRBV5-4; 10 bases line up with TRBD2. Per the germline V gene, CDR1 is SGHNT and CDR2 is YYREEE (reference sequence). The CDR3 is 16 amino acids. V shed 4 bases, J shed 3 bases, and the junction held 8 bases outside the gene matches. CDR3 sequence: CASSHRTSGLTDTQYF. CDR3 DNA: TGTGCCAGCAGCCACAGGACTAGCGGATTGACAGATACGCAGTATTTT.

The chain employs TRBV30 and TRBJ1-2; D call uncertain. The V gene's germline CDR1 is GTSNPN and CDR2 SVGIG (reference sequence). V was trimmed by 0 bases and J by 2 bases, leaving 7 bases between them. The CDR3 spans 13 residues. CDR3 coding DNA: TGTGCCTGGAGTGTACGAAGGAACTATGGCTACACCTTC. It specifies CAWSVRRNYGYTF.

This chain uses TRBV5-4 with TRBJ1-4, with D unresolved. The CDR3 contains 15 residues. With 4 bases removed from V and 0 bases from J, the gap between germline ends came to 10 bases. The germline V gene has CDR1 SGHNT and CDR2 YYREEE (reference sequence). The CDR3 bases are TGTGCCAGCAGCACCGTAGAGTCAACTAATGAAAAACTGTTTTTT. Translated: CASSTVESTNEKLFF. Drawing the rest from reference TRBV5-4 and TRBJ1-4, the complete variable domain is ETGVTQSPTHLIKTRGQQVTLRCSSQSGHNTVSWYQQALGQGPQFIFQYYREEENGRGNFPPRFSGLQFPNYSSELNVNALELDDSALYLCASSTVESTNEKLFFGSGTQLSVL.

The sample holds a few counts of this clonotype. The genes are TRBV5-6 and TRBJ1-2; perhaps TRBD1 as D (5 bases). V was cut by 3 bases and J by 6 bases, with 21 bases left in between. Germline-derived CDR1 and CDR2 are SGHDT and YYEEEE. This CDR3 has 16 residues. CDR3: CASSYFDRGQVDGYTF. The CDR3 DNA follows: TGTGCCAGCAGCTACTTCGACCGGGGCCAGGTAGATGGCTACACCTTC.

The chain couples TRBV7-2 to TRBJ1-2, with D possibly matching TRBD1 (6 bases). Germline V gene sequence: CDR1 SGHTA, CDR2 FQGNSA. CDR3 size: 13 residues. The V gene lost 5 bases and the J gene lost 6 bases, with 13 bases spanning the gap. CDR3 nucleotide sequence: TGTGCCAGCAGCCCACTAGGACAGAATGGCTACACCTTC. Residues: CASSPLGQNGYTF.

By share, this clonotype ranks as medium-sized. The rearrangement uses TRBV6-5 and TRBJ1-2; the D gene is possibly TRBD1 (5 bases). The V gene's germline CDR1 is MNHEY and CDR2 SVGAGI. The CDR3 runs 11 residues. The V gene lost 6 bases and the J gene lost 4 bases, with 6 bases spanning the gap. The CDR3 region is CASRDTYGYTF. As DNA, the CDR3 is TGTGCCAGCAGGGACACCTATGGCTACACCTTC.

The rearrangement links TRBV7-3 to TRBJ2-5; D may be TRBD1 (6 bases). Per the germline V gene, CDR1 is SGHTA and CDR2 is FQGTGA. The CDR3 is made up of 15 amino acids. V was cut by 0 bases and J by 4 bases, with 12 bases left in between. The CDR3 nucleotides read TGTGCCAGCAGCTTAACGCCCCAGGGGCGAGAGACCCAGTACTTC. This codes for CASSLTPQGRETQYF. Supplemented by reference TRBV7-3 and TRBJ2-5, the full variable domain reads GAGVSQTPSNKVTEKGKYVELRCDPISGHTALYWYRQSLGQGPEFLIYFQGTGAADDSGLPNDRFFAVRPEGSVSTLKIQRTERGDSAVYLCASSLTPQGRETQYFGPGTRLLVL.

This clonotype has just one count. The chain couples TRBV5-1 to TRBJ1-2; TRBD1 aligns across 8 bases. This CDR3 is 16 amino acids long. V trimming: 0 bases; J trimming: 6 bases; junction bases outside the gene matches: 10. CDR1 and CDR2 (germline): SGHRS, YFSETQ. CDR3 bases: TGCGCCAGCAGCTTGGCCTATCTCACAGGGGGTCATGGCTACACCTTC. Amino acid sequence: CASSLAYLTGGHGYTF.

The chain carries TRBV5-6 and TRBJ1-1; 7 bases map to TRBD1. Per germline, CDR1 SGHDT and CDR2 YYEEEE. V gave up 4 bases and J gave up 11 bases; unmatched junction bases: 11. The CDR3 has 13 residues. The CDR3 sequence: CASSRDRDGRAFF. The CDR3 region has the DNA TGTGCCAGCAGCCGCGACAGGGACGGTCGCGCTTTCTTT.

V usage is TRBV12-3 or TRBV12-4 and J usage is TRBJ2-4; 9 positions agree with TRBD1. V gave up 6 bases and J gave up 5 bases; unmatched junction bases: 8. The CDR3 covers 15 residues. The CDR3 DNA reads as TGTGCCAGCAGCCCCACCGACAGGGGGGAAAACATTCAGTACTTC. Translation gives CASSPTDRGENIQYF.

This clonotype appeared a few times. The chain combines TRBV19 with TRBJ1-1; D not resolved. There are 13 residues in the CDR3. Per the germline V gene, CDR1 is LNHDA and CDR2 is SQIVND (reference sequence). Trimming stripped 8 bases from V and 2 bases from J, with 12 bases between. The CDR3 DNA follows: TGTGCCAGTGAATCCAGGAGCAACACTGAAGCTTTCTTT. This translates into CASESRSNTEAFF. Full variable domain (remainder filled in from reference TRBV19 and TRBJ1-1): DGGITQSPKYLFRKEGQNVTLSCEQNLNHDAMYWYRQDPGQGLRLIYYSQIVNDFQKGDIAEGYSVSREKKESFPLTVTSAQKNPTAFYLCASESRSNTEAFFGQGTRLTVV.

This clonotype was found a few times. Here the CDR3 reads CASSIGRINQPQHF. The CDR3, as DNA: TGTGCCAGCAGCATCGGACGGATCAATCAGCCCCAGCATTTT. The chain is built from TRBV13 and TRBJ1-5; D unclear. V dropped 5 bases and J dropped 3 bases, with 11 bases sitting between them. The CDR3 sequence is 14 residues long. Per the germline V gene, CDR1 is PRHDT and CDR2 is FYEKMQ (reference sequence).

The V gene is TRBV6-5, the J gene TRBJ1-5; the match to TRBD1 covers 8 bases. Looked up from germline, CDR1 is MNHEY and CDR2 is SVGAGI. CDR3 length: 17 amino acids. With V trimmed by 0 bases and J by 3 bases, 7 bases remained unmatched. Written as DNA, the CDR3 is TGTGCCAGCAGTTACTCGTCGCGGACAGGGATCAATCAGCCCCAGCATTTT. Amino acid sequence: CASSYSSRTGINQPQHF.

This clonotype was found a few times. One junction end disagrees with the germline gene, perhaps due to a read error. The genes are TRBV5-1 and TRBJ2-7; D unclear. The V gene's germline CDR1 is SGHRS and CDR2 YFSETQ. The CDR3 length is 14 residues. CDR3 nucleotide sequence: TGTGCCAGCAGCTTATCGGGCACCTCCTACGAGCAGTACTTC. Residues: CASSLSGTSYEQYF.

The rearrangement joins TRBV6-6 to TRBJ2-6, with D possibly matching TRBD1 (6 bases). The CDR3 runs 17 residues. CDR1 and CDR2 (germline): MNHNY, SVGAGI (reference sequence). The ends were cut back, 0 bases at V and 2 bases at J, with 11 bases in the middle. CDR3: CASSYSPGATGANVLTF. The CDR3 bases are TGTGCCAGCAGTTACTCGCCAGGGGCAACTGGGGCCAACGTCCTGACTTTC.

This clonotype was detected only once. The J gene is TRBJ2-5, the V gene TRBV13; the match to TRBD1 covers 10 bases. The CDR3 length is 15 residues. V lost 5 bases, J lost 0 bases, and 3 bases stayed unmatched. Germline-derived CDR1 and CDR2 are PRHDT and FYEKMQ (reference sequence). CDR3: CASSGTGDHQETQYF. The CDR3 nucleotides are TGTGCCAGCAGCGGGACAGGGGATCACCAAGAGACCCAGTACTTC.

This clonotype was observed a few times. This rearrangement joins TRBV19 to TRBJ1-3; D is unresolved. CDR3 length: 14 amino acids. Trimming took off 3 bases at V and 0 bases at J, with 6 bases between the two ends. The germline gives CDR1 LNHDA, CDR2 SQIVND (reference sequence). CDR3 in DNA: TGTGCCAGTAGTATGGGCAGCTCTGGAAACACCATATATTTT. Translating it yields CASSMGSSGNTIYF.

The chain joins TRBV5-4 to TRBJ2-5; 8 bases align to TRBD1. The CDR3 contains 16 residues. Germline V gene lookup returns CDR1 SGHNT and CDR2 YYREEE (reference sequence). V lost 4 bases and J lost 0; bases outside the gene matches: 8. Written as DNA, the CDR3 is TGTGCCAGCAGCACCCGGACAGGGCCGTACCAAGAGACCCAGTACTTC. It specifies CASSTRTGPYQETQYF. Filled out from reference TRBV5-4 and TRBJ2-5, the complete variable domain reads ETGVTQSPTHLIKTRGQQVTLRCSSQSGHNTVSWYQQALGQGPQFIFQYYREEENGRGNFPPRFSGLQFPNYSSELNVNALELDDSALYLCASSTRTGPYQETQYFGPGTRLLVL.